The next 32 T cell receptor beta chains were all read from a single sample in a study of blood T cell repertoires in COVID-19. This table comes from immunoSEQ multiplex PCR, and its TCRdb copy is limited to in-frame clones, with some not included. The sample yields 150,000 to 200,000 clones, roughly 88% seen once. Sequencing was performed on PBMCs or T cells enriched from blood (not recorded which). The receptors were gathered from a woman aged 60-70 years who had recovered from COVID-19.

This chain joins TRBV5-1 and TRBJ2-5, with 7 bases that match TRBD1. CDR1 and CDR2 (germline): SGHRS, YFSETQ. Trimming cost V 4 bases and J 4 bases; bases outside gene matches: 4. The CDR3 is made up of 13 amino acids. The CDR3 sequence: CASSGDSGETQYF. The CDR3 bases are TGCGCCAGCAGCGGGGACAGCGGAGAGACCCAGTACTTC.

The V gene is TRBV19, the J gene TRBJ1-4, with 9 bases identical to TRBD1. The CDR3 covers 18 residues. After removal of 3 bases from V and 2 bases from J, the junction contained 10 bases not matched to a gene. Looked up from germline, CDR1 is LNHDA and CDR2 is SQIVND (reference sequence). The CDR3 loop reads CASSINRDRETTNEKLFF. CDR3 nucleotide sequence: TGTGCCAGTAGTATCAACCGGGACAGGGAAACGACTAATGAAAAACTGTTTTTT.

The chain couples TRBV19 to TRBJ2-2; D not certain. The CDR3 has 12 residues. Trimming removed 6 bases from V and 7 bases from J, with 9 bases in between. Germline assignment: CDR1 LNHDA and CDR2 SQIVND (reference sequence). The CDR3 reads CASSRIDGELFF. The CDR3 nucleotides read TGTGCCAGTAGCAGAATCGACGGGGAGCTGTTTTTT.

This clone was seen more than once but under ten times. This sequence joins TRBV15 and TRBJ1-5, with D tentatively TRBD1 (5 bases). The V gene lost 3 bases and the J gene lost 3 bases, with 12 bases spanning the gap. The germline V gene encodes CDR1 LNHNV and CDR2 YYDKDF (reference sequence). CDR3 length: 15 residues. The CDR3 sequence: CATSRGGWDNQPQHF. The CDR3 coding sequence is TGTGCCACCAGCAGGGGGGGATGGGACAATCAGCCCCAGCATTTT.

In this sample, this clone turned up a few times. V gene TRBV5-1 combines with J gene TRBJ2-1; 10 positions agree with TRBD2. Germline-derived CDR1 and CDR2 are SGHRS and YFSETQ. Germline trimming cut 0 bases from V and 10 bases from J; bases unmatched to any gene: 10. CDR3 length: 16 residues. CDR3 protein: CASSLAISGRVREQFF. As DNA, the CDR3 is TGCGCCAGCAGCTTGGCCATAAGCGGGAGGGTCAGGGAGCAGTTCTTC.

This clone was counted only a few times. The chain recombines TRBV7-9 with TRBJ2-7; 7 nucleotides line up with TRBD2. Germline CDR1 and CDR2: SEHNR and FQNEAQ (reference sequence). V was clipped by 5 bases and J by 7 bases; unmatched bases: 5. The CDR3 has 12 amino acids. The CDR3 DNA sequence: TGTGCCAGCAGCCCGCGGGGAGGGGAGCAGTACTTC. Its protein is CASSPRGGEQYF. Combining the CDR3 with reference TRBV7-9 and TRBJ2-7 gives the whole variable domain DTGVSQNPRHKITKRGQNVTFRCDPISEHNRLYWYRQTLGQGPEFLTYFQNEAQLEKSRLLSDRFSAERPKGSFSTLEIQRTEQGDSAMYLCASSPRGGEQYFGPGTRLTVT.

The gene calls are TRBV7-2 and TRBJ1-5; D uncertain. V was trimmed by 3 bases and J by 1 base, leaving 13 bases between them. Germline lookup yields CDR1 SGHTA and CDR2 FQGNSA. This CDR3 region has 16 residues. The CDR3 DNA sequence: TGTGCCAGCAGCTTCCGCGCTGATTTGAGCAATCAGCCCCAGCATTTT. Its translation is CASSFRADLSNQPQHF.

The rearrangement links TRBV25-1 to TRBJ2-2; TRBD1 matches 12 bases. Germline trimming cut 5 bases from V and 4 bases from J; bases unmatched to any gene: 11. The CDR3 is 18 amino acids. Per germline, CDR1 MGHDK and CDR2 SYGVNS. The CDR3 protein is CASSKVTGQGAFTGELFF. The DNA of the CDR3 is TGTGCCAGCAGTAAAGTGACGGGACAGGGGGCATTCACCGGGGAGCTGTTTTTT.

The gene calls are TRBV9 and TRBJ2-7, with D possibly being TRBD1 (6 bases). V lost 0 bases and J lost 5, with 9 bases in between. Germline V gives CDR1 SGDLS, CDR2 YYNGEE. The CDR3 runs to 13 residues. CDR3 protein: CASSVADSNEQYF. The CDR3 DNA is TGTGCCAGCAGCGTAGCGGACAGTAACGAGCAGTACTTC. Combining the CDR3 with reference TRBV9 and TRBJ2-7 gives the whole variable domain DSGVTQTPKHLITATGQRVTLRCSPRSGDLSVYWYQQSLDQGLQFLIQYYNGEERAKGNILERFSAQQFPDLHSELNLSSLELGDSALYFCASSVADSNEQYFGPGTRLTVT.

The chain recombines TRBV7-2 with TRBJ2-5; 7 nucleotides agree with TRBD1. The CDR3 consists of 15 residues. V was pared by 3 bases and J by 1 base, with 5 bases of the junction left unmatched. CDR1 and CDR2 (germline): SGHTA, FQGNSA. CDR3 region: CASSFTTGPQETQYF. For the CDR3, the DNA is TGTGCCAGCAGCTTTACGACAGGGCCCCAAGAGACCCAGTACTTC.

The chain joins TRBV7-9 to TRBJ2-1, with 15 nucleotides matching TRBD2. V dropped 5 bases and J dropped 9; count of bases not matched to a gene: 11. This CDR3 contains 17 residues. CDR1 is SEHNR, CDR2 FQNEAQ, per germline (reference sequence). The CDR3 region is CASSPRPGLAGGFEQFF. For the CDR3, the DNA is TGTGCCAGCAGCCCTAGGCCGGGACTAGCGGGAGGATTTGAGCAGTTCTTC.

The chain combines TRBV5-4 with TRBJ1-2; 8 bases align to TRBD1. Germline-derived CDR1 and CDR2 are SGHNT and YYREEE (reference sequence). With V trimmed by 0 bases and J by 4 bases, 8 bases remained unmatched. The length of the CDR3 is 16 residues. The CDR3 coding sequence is TGTGCCAGCAGCTTGGGACAGGGGACCTTTATCTATGGCTACACCTTC. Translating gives CASSLGQGTFIYGYTF.

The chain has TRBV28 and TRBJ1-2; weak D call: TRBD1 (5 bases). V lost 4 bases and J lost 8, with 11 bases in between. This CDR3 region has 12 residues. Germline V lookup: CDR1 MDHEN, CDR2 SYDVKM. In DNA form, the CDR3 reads TGTGCCAGCAGTTCTCGACAGTTGGGCTACACCTTC. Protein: CASSSRQLGYTF.

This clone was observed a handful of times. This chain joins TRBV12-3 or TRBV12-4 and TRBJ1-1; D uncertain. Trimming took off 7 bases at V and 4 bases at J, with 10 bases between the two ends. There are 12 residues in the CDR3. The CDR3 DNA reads TGTGCCAGCACTCTAGGTGGCACTGAAGCTTTCTTT. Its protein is CASTLGGTEAFF.

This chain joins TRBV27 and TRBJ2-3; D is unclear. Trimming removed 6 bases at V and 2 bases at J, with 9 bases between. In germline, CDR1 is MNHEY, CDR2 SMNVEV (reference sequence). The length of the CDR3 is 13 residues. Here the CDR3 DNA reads TGTGCCAGCAGCCGGTTGATCACAGATACGCAGTATTTT. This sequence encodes CASSRLITDTQYF.

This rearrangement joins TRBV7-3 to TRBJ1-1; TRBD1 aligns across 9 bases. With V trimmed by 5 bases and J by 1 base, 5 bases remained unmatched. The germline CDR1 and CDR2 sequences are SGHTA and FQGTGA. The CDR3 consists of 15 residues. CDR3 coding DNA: TGTGCCAGCAGCCTTACAGGGGGCCCGAACACTGAAGCTTTCTTT. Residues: CASSLTGGPNTEAFF.

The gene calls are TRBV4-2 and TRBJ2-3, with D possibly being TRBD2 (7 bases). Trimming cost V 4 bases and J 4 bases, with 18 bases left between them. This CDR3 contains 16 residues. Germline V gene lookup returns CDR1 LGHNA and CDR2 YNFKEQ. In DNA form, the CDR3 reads TGTGCCAGCAGCCCCTTGAGGGGGGGGCCCCCAGATACGCAGTATTTT. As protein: CASSPLRGGPPDTQYF.

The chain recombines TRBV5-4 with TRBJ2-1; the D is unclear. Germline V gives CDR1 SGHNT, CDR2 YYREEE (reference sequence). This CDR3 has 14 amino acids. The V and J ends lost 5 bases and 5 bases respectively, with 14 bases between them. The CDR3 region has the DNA TGTGCCAGCAGACTACTTTATGGCGACAATGAGCAGTTCTTC. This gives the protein CASRLLYGDNEQFF.

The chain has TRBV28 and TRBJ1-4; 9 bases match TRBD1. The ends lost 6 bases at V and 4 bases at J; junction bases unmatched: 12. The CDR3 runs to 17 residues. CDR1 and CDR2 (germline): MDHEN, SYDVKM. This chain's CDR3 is CASSYGQGIGDNEKLFF. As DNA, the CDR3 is TGTGCCAGCAGCTACGGACAGGGGATAGGGGATAATGAAAAACTGTTTTTT. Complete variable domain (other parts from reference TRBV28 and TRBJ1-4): DVKVTQSSRYLVKRTGEKVFLECVQDMDHENMFWYRQDPGLGLRLIYFSYDVKMKEKGDIPEGYSVSREKKERFSLILESASTNQTSMYLCASSYGQGIGDNEKLFFGSGTQLSVL.

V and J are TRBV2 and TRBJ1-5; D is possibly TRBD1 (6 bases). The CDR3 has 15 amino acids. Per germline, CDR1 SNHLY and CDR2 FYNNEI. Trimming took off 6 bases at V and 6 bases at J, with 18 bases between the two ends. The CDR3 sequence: CASRNDRSVGQPQHF. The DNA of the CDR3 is TGTGCCAGCAGAAATGACAGGAGCGTGGGTCAGCCCCAGCATTTT.

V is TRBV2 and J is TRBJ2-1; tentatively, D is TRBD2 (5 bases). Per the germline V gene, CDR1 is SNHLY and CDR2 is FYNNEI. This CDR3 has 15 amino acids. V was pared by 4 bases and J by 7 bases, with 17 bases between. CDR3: CASSGAGLFGNEQFF. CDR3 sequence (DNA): TGTGCCAGCAGTGGGGCGGGTCTCTTTGGAAATGAGCAGTTCTTC. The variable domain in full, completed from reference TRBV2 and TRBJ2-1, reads EPEVTQTPSHQVTQMGQEVILRCVPISNHLYFYWYRQILGQKVEFLVSFYNNEISEKSEIFDDQFSVERPDGSNFTLKIRSTKLEDSAMYFCASSGAGLFGNEQFFGPGTRLTVL.

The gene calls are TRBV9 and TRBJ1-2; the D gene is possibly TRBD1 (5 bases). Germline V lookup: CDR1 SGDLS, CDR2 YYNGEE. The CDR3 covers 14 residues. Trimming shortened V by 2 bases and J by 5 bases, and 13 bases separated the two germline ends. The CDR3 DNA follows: TGTGCCAGCAGCGTGGGGCAGGCAACTTATGGCTACACCTTC. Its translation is CASSVGQATYGYTF.

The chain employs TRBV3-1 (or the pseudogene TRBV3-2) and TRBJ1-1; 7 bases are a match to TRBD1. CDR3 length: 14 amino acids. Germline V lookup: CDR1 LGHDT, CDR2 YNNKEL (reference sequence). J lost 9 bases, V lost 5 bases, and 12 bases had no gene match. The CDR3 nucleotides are TGTGCCAGCAGCACGGATACTGCGACAGGGAAAGCTTTCTTT. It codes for CASSTDTATGKAFF.

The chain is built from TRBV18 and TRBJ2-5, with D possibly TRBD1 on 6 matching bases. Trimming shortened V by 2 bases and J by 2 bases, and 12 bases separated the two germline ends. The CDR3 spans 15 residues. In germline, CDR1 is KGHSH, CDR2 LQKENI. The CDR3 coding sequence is TGTGCCAGCTCACCAACTACAGGGACACAAGAGACCCAGTACTTC. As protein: CASSPTTGTQETQYF.

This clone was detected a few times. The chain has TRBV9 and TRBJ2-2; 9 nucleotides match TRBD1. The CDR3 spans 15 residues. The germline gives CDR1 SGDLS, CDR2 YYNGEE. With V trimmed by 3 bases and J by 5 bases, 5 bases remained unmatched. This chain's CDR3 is CASSGGQGDTGELFF. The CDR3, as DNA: TGTGCCAGCAGCGGGGGACAGGGAGATACCGGGGAGCTGTTTTTT.

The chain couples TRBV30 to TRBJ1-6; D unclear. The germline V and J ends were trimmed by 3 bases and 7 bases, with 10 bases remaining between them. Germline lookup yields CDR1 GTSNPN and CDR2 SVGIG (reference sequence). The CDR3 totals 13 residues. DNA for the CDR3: TGTGCCTGGAGATGGGGAGGGAATTCACCCCTCCACTTT. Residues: CAWRWGGNSPLHF.

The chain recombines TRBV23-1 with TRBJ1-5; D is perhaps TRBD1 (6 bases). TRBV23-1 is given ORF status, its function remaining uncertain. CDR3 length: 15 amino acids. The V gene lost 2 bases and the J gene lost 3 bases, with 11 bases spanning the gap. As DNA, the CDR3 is TGCGCCAGCAGTCAACAAGGACAGCTCAATCAGCCCCAGCATTTT. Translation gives CASSQQGQLNQPQHF.

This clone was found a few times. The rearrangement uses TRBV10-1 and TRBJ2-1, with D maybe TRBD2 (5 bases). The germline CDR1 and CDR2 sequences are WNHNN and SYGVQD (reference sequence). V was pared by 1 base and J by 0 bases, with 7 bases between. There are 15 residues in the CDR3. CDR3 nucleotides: TGCGCCAGCAGTGAGTATGGGAGCTCCTACAATGAGCAGTTCTTC. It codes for CASSEYGSSYNEQFF.

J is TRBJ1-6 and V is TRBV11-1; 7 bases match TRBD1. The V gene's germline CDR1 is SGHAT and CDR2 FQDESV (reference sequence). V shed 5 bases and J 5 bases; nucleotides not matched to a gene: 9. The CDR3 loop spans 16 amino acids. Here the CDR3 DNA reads TGTGCCAGCAGCAAAGTCGGGACAGCCAATAATTCACCCCTCCACTTT. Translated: CASSKVGTANNSPLHF.

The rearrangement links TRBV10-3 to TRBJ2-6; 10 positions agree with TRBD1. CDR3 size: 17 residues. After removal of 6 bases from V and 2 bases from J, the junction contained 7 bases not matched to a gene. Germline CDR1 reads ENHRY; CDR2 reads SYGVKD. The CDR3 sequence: CAISPTGGEPGANVLTF. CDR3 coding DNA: TGTGCCATCAGCCCGACAGGGGGCGAACCTGGGGCCAACGTCCTGACTTTC.

The CDR3 loop is CASSPQQARTVAGNTEAFF. CDR3 in DNA: TGTGCCAGCTCACCACAACAAGCCCGGACAGTTGCCGGGAACACTGAAGCTTTCTTT. This chain links TRBV18 with TRBJ1-1, with D possibly matching TRBD1 (6 bases). From germline, CDR1 is KGHSH and CDR2 LQKENI. This CDR3 contains 19 residues. The V gene lost 1 base and the J gene lost 1 base, with 22 bases spanning the gap.

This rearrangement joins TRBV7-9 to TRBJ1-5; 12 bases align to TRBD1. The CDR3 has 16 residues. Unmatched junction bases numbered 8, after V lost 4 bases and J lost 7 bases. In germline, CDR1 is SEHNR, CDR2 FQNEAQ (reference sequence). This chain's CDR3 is CASSWGTGGLGQPQHF. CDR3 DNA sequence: TGTGCCAGCAGCTGGGGGACAGGGGGCTTAGGACAGCCCCAGCATTTT.